Listed here is a single T cell receptor beta chain. This entry is derived from a study of blood T cell repertoires in COVID-19. For the study at large: T cells, B-cell-depleted T cells, or PBMCs supplied cDNA or gDNA.

The V segment lost 1 base and the J segment 7 bases; nucleotides outside the gene matches: 3. The CDR3 is 13 residues long. Germline V gives CDR1 MNHEY, CDR2 SVGAGI. In the original workflow: For nucleated cells, counts were estimated from reference gene primer amplification. Sequencing was performed with immunoSEQ multiplex PCR; in TCRdb, only in-frame clones are kept and a portion is missing. V and J calls and clone size are given by that table; D and trimming were obtained from the DNA. The data hold about 300,000 clones, with under 90% observed a single time. The receptor was derived from a woman between 18 and 29 years old who had recovered from COVID-19. Sequenced input: PBMCs or T cells enriched from blood (not recorded which). The chain combines TRBV6-5 with TRBJ1-1, with TRBD1 matching 7 bases. In DNA, the CDR3 is TGTGCCAGCAGTTACTTCCAGGGGGTTGAAGCTTTCTTT. Amino acid sequence: CASSYFQGVEAFF.